What follows are 16 T cell receptor beta chains derived from one specimen sequenced in a study of vaccination and CD4 T cells after COVID-19. These TCRs' antigens remain unknown. Treatment described: approximately 9-day PBMC culture with coronavirus spike peptide pools or control peptides (ViraFEST assay). Sequenced with the Oncomine TCR Beta short-read assay was DNA taken from cultured CD4+ T cells. TCRdb reanalysed the PCR reads using MiXCR and keeps one entry per CDR3 protein. The table records about 3,900 distinct CDR3 sequences, roughly 21% of them present only once. The material sequenced was CD4+ T cells from blood, cultured in vitro. These receptor sequences come from a human donor who had recovered from COVID-19.

This clonotype is medium-sized within its sample. This sequence joins TRBV6-1 and TRBJ1-2; D uncertain. The CDR3 spans 13 residues. Germline V CDR1 and CDR2: MNHNS, SASEGT. The V end lost 7 bases, the J end lost 4 bases, and 13 bases lay between the germline ends. CDR3 coding DNA: TGTGCCAGCAACCCAACGGTTCTCTATGGCTACACCTTC. Translating it yields CASNPTVLYGYTF.

The CDR3 DNA reads TGTGCCAGCAGTTTGGGACAGACTAGCTCTGGGGCCAACGTCCTGACTTTC. Residues: CASSLGQTSSGANVLTF. V gene TRBV27 combines with J gene TRBJ2-6; a possible D gene is TRBD1 (7 bases). The V and J ends lost 3 bases and 0 bases respectively, with 12 bases between them. This CDR3 comprises 17 residues. Per germline, CDR1 MNHEY and CDR2 SMNVEV (reference sequence).

The V and J genes are TRBV19 and TRBJ2-2; TRBD1 matches at 9 bases. This CDR3 has 14 amino acids. Losses at the gene ends were 10 bases for V and 6 bases for J; bases not matched to a gene: 9. In germline, CDR1 is LNHDA, CDR2 SQIVND (reference sequence). For the CDR3, the DNA is TGTGCCACCGCCCGGGACAGGGCGGCCGGGGAGCTGTTTTTT. The encoded protein is CATARDRAAGELFF.

In regard to this clonotype: A read error is possible here, since a much larger clone lies one base away. The chain uses TRBV20-1 and TRBJ2-3; 7 bases match TRBD2. CDR3 size: 15 residues. Germline lookup yields CDR1 DFQATT and CDR2 SNEGSKA (reference sequence). This CDR3 reads CSAPSPWRAGDTQCF. CDR3 DNA sequence: TGCAGTGCCCCGAGCCCCTGGAGGGCGGGGGATACGCAGTGTTTT.

There are a few counts of this clonotype. This chain links TRBV7-2 with TRBJ1-2; D is perhaps TRBD1 (6 bases). V gave up 1 base and J gave up 4 bases, with 13 bases separating them. The CDR3 is 15 residues long. CDR1 and CDR2 (germline): SGHTA, FQGNSA. The chain's CDR3 is CASSLGQVAPYGYTF. CDR3 in DNA: TGTGCCAGCAGCTTAGGACAGGTGGCCCCCTATGGCTACACCTTC.

V usage is TRBV6-1 and J usage is TRBJ1-1; a weak D match, TRBD1 (6 bases). Germline V gene data show CDR1 as MNHNS and CDR2 as SASEGT. The CDR3 runs 14 residues. V was clipped by 6 bases and J by 1 base, with 12 bases between them. In DNA form, the CDR3 reads TGTGCCAGCAGCCGGGGGACACGGAACACTGAAGCTTTCTTT. Amino acid sequence: CASSRGTRNTEAFF.

Remarks on this clonotype: One end of the junction is discordant with germline, which a read error may explain. In DNA, the CDR3 is TGCGCCAGCAGTGAGGACCGGGATCCATTC. This sequence encodes CASSEDRDPF. The chain employs TRBV10-2 and TRBJ1-2, with D hard to call. Germline loops: CDR1 WSHSY, CDR2 SAAADI. The CDR3 is made up of 10 amino acids.

V and J are TRBV7-3 and TRBJ1-1; weak D call: TRBD1 (5 bases). Between the trimmed V and J ends, which lost 0 bases and 10 bases, there was a span of 12 bases. Germline CDR1 is SGHTA and CDR2 is FQGTGA. This CDR3 region has 13 residues. This chain's CDR3 is CASSLTSGGGAFF. CDR3 nucleotide sequence: TGTGCCAGCAGCTTAACTAGTGGGGGGGGAGCTTTCTTT.

V and J are TRBV12-3 or TRBV12-4 and TRBJ1-6; D is uncertain. The CDR3 has 13 amino acids. Trimming removed 5 bases from V and 15 bases from J, with 17 bases in between. The CDR3 bases are TGTGCCAGCAGTCTCCGAATTTTTACGGGCCTCCACTTT. Amino acids: CASSLRIFTGLHF.

This clonotype is medium-sized in the sample. The chain is built from TRBV2 and TRBJ2-5; no clear D. Germline CDR1 and CDR2: SNHLY and FYNNEI. The ends were cut back, 3 bases at V and 5 bases at J, with 4 bases in the middle. The length of the CDR3 is 11 residues. The CDR3 nucleotides are TGTGCCAGCAGTGAGAGGGAGACCCAGTACTTC. Translated, it gives CASSERETQYF.

Relative to its sample, this clonotype is large (0.1 to 1%). V and J are TRBV15 and TRBJ1-2; TRBD1 aligns across 12 bases. The CDR3 runs to 15 residues. Germline CDR1 LNHNV, CDR2 YYDKDF (reference sequence). The V segment lost 4 bases and the J segment 7 bases; nucleotides outside the gene matches: 7. The CDR3 DNA reads as TGTGCCACCAGCACTCCGGGACAGGGGGCGCGTGGCTACACCTTC. Its protein product is CATSTPGQGARGYTF.

This clonotype appeared a few times. The genes are TRBV30 and TRBJ2-7; no firm D call. Trimming removed 1 base at V and 3 bases at J, with 13 bases between. Germline loops: CDR1 GTSNPN, CDR2 SVGIG (reference sequence). CDR3 size: 14 residues. CDR3 in DNA: TGTGCCTGGAGTGCGCCCGGGCCATACTACGAGCAGTACTTC. Protein sequence: CAWSAPGPYYEQYF.

This clonotype was observed a single time. This chain uses TRBV6-5 with TRBJ1-6; 10 bases agree with TRBD1. Trimming took 10 bases from V and 10 from J; bases not matched to a gene: 13. This CDR3 is built from 15 residues. From germline, CDR1 is MNHEY and CDR2 SVGAGI. The CDR3 DNA reads as TGTGCCACCAGCTACCGGGACAGGGGCGACTCACCCCTCCACTTT. It is translated as CATSYRDRGDSPLHF.

This clonotype is deemed medium-sized. V gene TRBV20-1 combines with J gene TRBJ2-1; no firm D call. Germline-derived CDR1 and CDR2 are DFQATT and SNEGSKA (reference sequence). Trimming pared 7 bases from V and 3 bases from J, leaving 7 bases between. The CDR3 spans 11 residues. The CDR3 DNA follows: TGCAGTGGACTCAGCTACAATGAGCAGTTCTTC. This sequence encodes CSGLSYNEQFF.

The J gene is TRBJ1-1, the V gene TRBV9, with D hard to call. CDR3 size: 13 residues. Trimming left V 2 bases short and J 7 bases short, with 12 bases between. CDR1 SGDLS and CDR2 YYNGEE come from the germline V gene. CDR3 nucleotide sequence: TGTGCCAGCAGCGTTGCGCCGGAGGGTGAAGCTTTCTTT. Encoded protein: CASSVAPEGEAFF.

This clonotype was seen a handful of times. The chain joins TRBV6-1 to TRBJ1-4; 9 nucleotides align to TRBD1. The CDR3 extends over 16 amino acids. Germline trimming cut 6 bases from V and 7 bases from J; bases unmatched to any gene: 12. In germline, CDR1 is MNHNS, CDR2 SASEGT. CDR3: CASRTGTGFRSEKLFF. CDR3 bases: TGTGCCAGCAGAACCGGGACAGGGTTTAGGAGTGAAAAACTGTTTTTT.